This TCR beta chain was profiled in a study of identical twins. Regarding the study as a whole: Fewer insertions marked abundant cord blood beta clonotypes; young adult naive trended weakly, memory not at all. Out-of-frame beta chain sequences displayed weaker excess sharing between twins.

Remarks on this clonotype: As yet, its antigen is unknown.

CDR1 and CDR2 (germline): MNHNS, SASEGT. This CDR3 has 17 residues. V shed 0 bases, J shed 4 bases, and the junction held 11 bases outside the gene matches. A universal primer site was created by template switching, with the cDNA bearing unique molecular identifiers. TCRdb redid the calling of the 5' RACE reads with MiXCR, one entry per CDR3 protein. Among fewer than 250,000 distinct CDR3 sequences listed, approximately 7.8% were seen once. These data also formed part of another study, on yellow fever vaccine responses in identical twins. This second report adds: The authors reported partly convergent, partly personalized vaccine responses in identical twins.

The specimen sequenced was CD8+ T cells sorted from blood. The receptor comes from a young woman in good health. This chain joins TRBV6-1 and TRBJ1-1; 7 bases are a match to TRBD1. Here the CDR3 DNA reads TGTGCCAGCAGTGAAGCAGGCAGGGGGAAAGTCGGCACTGAAGCTTTCTTT. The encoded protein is CASSEAGRGKVGTEAFF.